Below are 23 T cell receptor beta chains sequenced from a single sample in a study of patients with pleural tuberculosis. MiXCR was run by TCRdb on the reads, yielding one entry per CDR3 protein. The sample holds 25,000 to 35,000 distinct CDR3 sequences, 15% to 20% seen once. Sequencing was performed on peripheral blood. The receptors shown here come from a human donor with pleural tuberculosis.

Ten or more counts support this clonotype. The chain combines TRBV24-1 with TRBJ1-5; maybe TRBD1 (5 bases). V lost 6 bases and J lost 4, with 15 bases in between. CDR1 is KGHDR, CDR2 SFDVKD, per germline. There are 15 residues in the CDR3. CDR3 amino acids: CATSIRGAGNQPQHF. As DNA, the CDR3 is TGTGCCACCAGTATCCGGGGCGCGGGAAATCAGCCCCAGCATTTT.

At least ten counts were recorded for this clonotype. The chain is built from TRBV5-1 and TRBJ1-1; maybe TRBD1 (5 bases). The CDR3 is 12 residues long. The V end was cut by 1 base, the J end by 5 bases, with 6 bases between. Per germline, CDR1 SGHRS and CDR2 YFSETQ. CDR3 coding DNA: TGCGCCAGCAGCTTGAAGGGGACTGAAGCTTTCTTT. It encodes CASSLKGTEAFF.

This clonotype came up many times. The gene calls are TRBV10-2 and TRBJ1-1, with 7 bases fitting TRBD1. The CDR3 is made up of 12 amino acids. Unmatched junction bases numbered 3, after V lost 4 bases and J lost 7 bases. The V gene's germline CDR1 is WSHSY and CDR2 SAAADI. CDR3: CASSGGTDEAFF. As DNA, the CDR3 is TGCGCCAGCAGTGGGGGGACAGATGAAGCTTTCTTT.

This clonotype was observed at least ten times. The chain couples TRBV7-2 to TRBJ2-6; 8 bases line up with TRBD1. Per germline, CDR1 SGHTA and CDR2 FQGNSA. Unmatched junction bases numbered 4, after V lost 10 bases and J lost 2 bases. The CDR3 length is 14 residues. CDR3 in DNA: TGTGCCACCAGGACAGGGCCTGGGGCCAACGTCCTGACTTTC. It specifies CATRTGPGANVLTF.

In its sample, this clonotype was seen many times. The genes are TRBV2 and TRBJ1-1; D is uncertain. Per the germline V gene, CDR1 is SNHLY and CDR2 is FYNNEI. V lost 1 base, J lost 1 base, and 7 bases lay in between. The CDR3 length is 14 residues. The CDR3 nucleotides are TGTGCCAGCAGTGAAGGGGGTAGGAACACTGAAGCTTTCTTT. It specifies CASSEGGRNTEAFF.

This clonotype was counted many times. This chain links TRBV10-1 with TRBJ2-2, with 11 bases matching TRBD2. The CDR3 runs to 17 residues. V shed 6 bases, J shed 0 bases, and the junction held 6 bases outside the gene matches. CDR1 and CDR2 from the germline V gene are WNHNN and SYGVQD (reference sequence). This chain's CDR3 is CASSSSGRRTNTGELFF. CDR3 nucleotides: TGCGCCAGCAGCTCTAGCGGGAGGAGGACGAACACCGGGGAGCTGTTTTTT.

This clonotype was seen at least ten times. This chain connects TRBV20-1 to TRBJ2-5; D remains ambiguous. Trimming took off 3 bases at V and 1 base at J, with 6 bases between the two ends. CDR1 and CDR2 from the germline V gene are DFQATT and SNEGSKA (reference sequence). CDR3 length: 12 residues. CDR3 protein: CSASTFQETQYF. DNA for the CDR3: TGCAGTGCTAGTACGTTCCAAGAGACCCAGTACTTC.

This clonotype was recorded many times. This sequence joins TRBV12-3 or TRBV12-4 and TRBJ2-1; D might be TRBD2 (6 bases). The ends were cut back, 7 bases at V and 6 bases at J, with 13 bases in the middle. The CDR3 runs to 13 residues. In nucleotides, the CDR3 is TGTGCCAGCACCGTAGGACTATCCAATGAGCAGTTCTTC. Protein: CASTVGLSNEQFF.

This clonotype is labeled as medium-sized. V gene TRBV6-1 combines with J gene TRBJ2-3; D is unclear. Germline CDR1 is MNHNS and CDR2 is SASEGT. The CDR3 has 13 amino acids. The V end was cut by 6 bases, the J end by 0 bases, with 7 bases between. This chain's CDR3 is CASSSSSTDTQYF. CDR3 nucleotide sequence: TGTGCCAGCAGCTCATCGAGCACAGATACGCAGTATTTT.

As concerns this clonotype: A much larger clone differs from this one at a single base, so this may be a read error. V and J are TRBV12-3 or TRBV12-4 and TRBJ2-2; D is ambiguous. Between the trimmed V and J ends, which lost 7 bases and 4 bases, there was a span of 22 bases. This CDR3 contains 17 residues. The CDR3: CASTFSPSRTVTGELFF. The CDR3 nucleotides read TGTGCCAGCACTTTTTCCCCCTCCCGGACCGTCACCGGGGAGCTGTTTTTT.

This clonotype is termed medium-sized (0.01 to 0.1%). This chain links TRBV20-1 with TRBJ2-1, with TRBD1 as a possible D gene (6 bases). Between the trimmed V and J ends, which lost 6 bases and 12 bases, there was a span of 15 bases. CDR1 DFQATT and CDR2 SNEGSKA come from the germline V gene (reference sequence). The CDR3 consists of 11 residues. The CDR3 nucleotides are TGCAGTGCCGACTCGGACAGAGGGCAGTTCTTC. Translating it yields CSADSDRGQFF.

As for this clonotype: One end of the junction fails to match germline, which may point to a read error. The rearrangement joins TRBV5-4 to TRBJ2-3, with no clear D. CDR1 SGHNT and CDR2 YYREEE come from the germline V gene (reference sequence). This CDR3 comprises 15 residues. CDR3 in amino acids: CASSLGLPGTDTQCF. DNA for the CDR3: TGTGCCAGCAGCTTGGGGTTACCTGGCACAGATACGCAGTGTTTT. Drawing the rest from reference TRBV5-4 and TRBJ2-3, the complete variable domain is ETGVTQSPTHLIKTRGQQVTLRCSSQSGHNTVSWYQQALGQGPQFIFQYYREEENGRGNFPPRFSGLQFPNYSSELNVNALELDDSALYLCASSLGLPGTDTQCFGPGTRLTVL.

The chain uses TRBV19 and TRBJ1-5, with D possibly being TRBD1 (6 bases). The CDR3 has 15 amino acids. Germline V gives CDR1 LNHDA, CDR2 SQIVND (reference sequence). Trimming removed 6 bases from V and 3 bases from J, with 15 bases in between. For the CDR3, the DNA is TGTGCCAGTAGGGATTATAACAGGGACAATCAGCCCCAGCATTTT. This sequence encodes CASRDYNRDNQPQHF.

This clonotype was counted ten times or more. This chain links TRBV4-1 with TRBJ2-7; possibly TRBD2 for D (5 bases). The germline gives CDR1 MGHRA, CDR2 YSYEKL. The CDR3 totals 14 residues. Trimming took off 1 base at V and 5 bases at J, with 12 bases between the two ends. The CDR3 nucleotides read TGCGCCAGCAGCCAAGGGAACGGGGATGACGAGCAGTACTTC. It is translated as CASSQGNGDDEQYF.

The V gene is TRBV30, the J gene TRBJ2-1; D remains unclear. Per germline, CDR1 GTSNPN and CDR2 SVGIG (reference sequence). The length of the CDR3 is 13 residues. Trimming took 2 bases from V and 8 from J, leaving 13 bases between them. This CDR3 reads CAWSPSTGHEQFF. CDR3 nucleotide sequence: TGTGCCTGGAGTCCCTCCACCGGTCATGAGCAGTTCTTC. Looking up the rest from reference TRBV30 and TRBJ2-1 gives the full variable domain: SQTIHQWPATLVQPVGSPLSLECTVEGTSNPNLYWYRQAAGRGLQLLFYSVGIGQISSEVPQNLSASRPQDRQFILSSKKLLLSDSGFYLCAWSPSTGHEQFFGPGTRLTVL.

This clonotype is categorized as medium-sized (0.01 to 0.1%). V gene TRBV6-1 combines with J gene TRBJ2-3; D is possibly TRBD2 (5 bases). The CDR3 extends over 15 amino acids. Trimming stripped 0 bases from V and 4 bases from J, with 11 bases between. Germline V lookup: CDR1 MNHNS, CDR2 SASEGT. The CDR3 protein is CASSEALLRADTQYF. As DNA, the CDR3 is TGTGCCAGCAGTGAAGCGCTCTTGAGGGCAGATACGCAGTATTTT.

This clonotype has at least ten counts. V gene TRBV12-3 or TRBV12-4 combines with J gene TRBJ2-1; D is unresolved. The CDR3 totals 14 residues. Deletions cut 3 bases from V and 6 bases from J, with 12 bases between. In DNA form, the CDR3 reads TGTGCCAGCAGTTTGGTACGAAATGTCAATGAGCAGTTCTTC. Its translation: CASSLVRNVNEQFF.

The chain uses TRBV6-5 and TRBJ1-6; no clear D gene. Looked up from germline, CDR1 is MNHEY and CDR2 is SVGAGI. This CDR3 is 12 amino acids long. V dropped 2 bases and J dropped 10 bases, with 6 bases sitting between them. CDR3 sequence reads: CASSYGESPLHF. CDR3 nucleotides: TGTGCCAGCAGTTACGGGGAATCACCCCTCCACTTT.

About this clonotype: This may stem from a read error, because a much larger clone lies one nucleotide away. The chain employs TRBV12-3 or TRBV12-4 and TRBJ1-2, with D unresolved. The CDR3 totals 14 residues. Trimming took off 5 bases at V and 3 bases at J, with 13 bases between the two ends. The CDR3 DNA sequence: TGTGCCAGCAGTGGCCCGCTAAGTTACTATGGCTACACCTTC. Encoded protein: CASSGPLSYYGYTF.

This clonotype showed up many times. The gene calls are TRBV27 and TRBJ2-5, with 8 nucleotides matching TRBD2. The CDR3 has 14 amino acids. Germline CDR1 is MNHEY and CDR2 is SMNVEV (reference sequence). V lost 4 bases, J lost 5 bases, and 6 bases stayed unmatched. In DNA form, the CDR3 reads TGTGCCAGCAGTTCCGTAGCGGGAAGGGAGACCCAGTACTTC. Its translation is CASSSVAGRETQYF.

This clonotype was seen ten or more times. The CDR3 DNA reads as TGCAGTGCGCTGGGCAGGGGGCTTTACGAGCAGTACTTC. Its protein product is CSALGRGLYEQYF. This chain links TRBV20-1 with TRBJ2-7; 8 bases agree with TRBD1. V shed 6 bases and J 4 bases; nucleotides not matched to a gene: 8. The CDR3 runs to 13 residues. The germline V gene encodes CDR1 DFQATT and CDR2 SNEGSKA (reference sequence).

A word on this clonotype: A clone one base away is much larger, so this may be a read error. The chain carries TRBV5-1 and TRBJ1-2; 10 bases agree with TRBD1. The CDR3 spans 13 residues. The V gene's germline CDR1 is SGHRS and CDR2 YFSETQ. The CDR3 nucleotides read TGCGCCATCAGCCCGACAGGGGGCAATGGCTACACCTTC. Amino acids: CAISPTGGNGYTF.

This clonotype was observed many times. This chain uses TRBV28 with TRBJ2-7; TRBD2 is a possible D gene (6 bases). The CDR3 is 12 amino acids. Germline V lookup: CDR1 MDHEN, CDR2 SYDVKM. Trimming removed 10 bases at V and 3 bases at J, with 13 bases between. Here the CDR3 reads CATWGDGYEQYF. CDR3 bases: TGTGCCACCTGGGGGGACGGCTACGAGCAGTACTTC. The variable domain in full, with the rest retrieved from reference TRBV28 and TRBJ2-7, is DVKVTQSSRYLVKRTGEKVFLECVQDMDHENMFWYRQDPGLGLRLIYFSYDVKMKEKGDIPEGYSVSREKKERFSLILESASTNQTSMYLCATWGDGYEQYFGPGTRLTVT.